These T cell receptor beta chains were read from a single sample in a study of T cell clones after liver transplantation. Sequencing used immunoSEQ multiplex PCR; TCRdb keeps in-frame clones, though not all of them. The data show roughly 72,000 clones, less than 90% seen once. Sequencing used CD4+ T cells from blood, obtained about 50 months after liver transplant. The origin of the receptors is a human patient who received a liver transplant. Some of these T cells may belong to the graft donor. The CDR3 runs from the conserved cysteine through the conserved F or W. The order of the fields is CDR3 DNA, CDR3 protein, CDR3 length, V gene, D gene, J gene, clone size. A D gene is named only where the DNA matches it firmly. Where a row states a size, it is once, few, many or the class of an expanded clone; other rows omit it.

DNA: TGTGCCTGGACCGGGGAAGACGAGCAGTACTTC; CDR3: CAWTGEDEQYF; length: 11; V: TRBV30; D: -; J: TRBJ2-7; size: -
DNA: TGCGCCAGCAGCCATGACAGTTCTAGGGCTGAAGCTTTCTTT; CDR3: CASSHDSSRAEAFF; length: 14; V: TRBV4-3; D: -; J: TRBJ1-1; size: -
DNA: TGTGCCAGCAGCTTAGCGGGGGGCATTCAAGAGACCCAGTACTTC; CDR3: CASSLAGGIQETQYF; length: 15; V: TRBV11-1; D: -; J: TRBJ2-5; size: -
DNA: TGTGCCAGCAGTCCCGTGGACAGCGACTATGGCTACACCTTC; CDR3: CASSPVDSDYGYTF; length: 14; V: TRBV5-6; D: -; J: TRBJ1-2; size: -
DNA: TGTGCCAGCAGCGATCCGGGACAGGGGATTTACGAGCAGTACTTC; CDR3: CASSDPGQGIYEQYF; length: 15; V: TRBV28; D: TRBD1; J: TRBJ2-7; size: -
DNA: TGTGCCACCAGCAGAGGCGGTGCGGGTACCTACGAGCAGTACTTC; CDR3: CATSRGGAGTYEQYF; length: 15; V: TRBV15; D: -; J: TRBJ2-7; size: -
DNA: TGCAGGGGACAGCTTGGTGAAAAACTGTTTTTT; CDR3: CRGQLGEKLFF; length: 11; V: TRBV20-1; D: TRBD1; J: TRBJ1-4; size: -
DNA: TGTGCCAGCAGCTTGGCGGGCAGACAATTCATGAACACTGAAGCTTTCTTT; CDR3: CASSLAGRQFMNTEAFF; length: 17; V: TRBV5-4; D: -; J: TRBJ1-1; size: -
DNA: TGTGCCAGCAGCTTTAGCGGGGGGGCGGGCTACGAGCAGTACTTC; CDR3: CASSFSGGAGYEQYF; length: 15; V: TRBV11-3; D: TRBD2; J: TRBJ2-7; size: -
DNA: TGCGCCAGCAGCTTAGGGACTAGCGGGAGGCTGAACGAGCAGTACTTC; CDR3: CASSLGTSGRLNEQYF; length: 16; V: TRBV5-1; D: TRBD2; J: TRBJ2-7; size: -
DNA: TGTGCCAGCAGTTTAGAGGTAGGGAATGCTGAAGCTTTCTTT; CDR3: CASSLEVGNAEAFF; length: 14; V: TRBV28; D: -; J: TRBJ1-1; size: -
DNA: TGTGCCAGCAGCCCACCTGATGGGGCTGGAAACACCATATATTTT; CDR3: CASSPPDGAGNTIYF; length: 15; V: TRBV2; D: -; J: TRBJ1-3; size: -
DNA: TGTGCCAGCAGTTCTCAGGGAAACACTGAAGCTTTCTTT; CDR3: CASSSQGNTEAFF; length: 13; V: TRBV11-1; D: -; J: TRBJ1-1; size: -
DNA: TGTGCCAGCGGAAATTACCAAGAGACCCAGTACTTC; CDR3: CASGNYQETQYF; length: 12; V: TRBV7-8; D: -; J: TRBJ2-5; size: -
DNA: TGCGCCAGCAGCAGGGACAGGTACGAGCAGTACTTC; CDR3: CASSRDRYEQYF; length: 12; V: TRBV5-1; D: TRBD1; J: TRBJ2-7; size: once
DNA: TGTGCCACCAGCAGAGATCGGACCGTCCAAGAGACCCAGTACTTC; CDR3: CATSRDRTVQETQYF; length: 15; V: TRBV15; D: -; J: TRBJ2-5; size: -
DNA: TGTGCCAGCAGTTCCATACAGGGGTCAGAAGATACGCAGTATTTT; CDR3: CASSSIQGSEDTQYF; length: 15; V: TRBV28; D: TRBD1; J: TRBJ2-3; size: -
DNA: TGTGCCAGCAGCCCTCTAGCGGGGGTGTCCTACGAGCAGTACTTC; CDR3: CASSPLAGVSYEQYF; length: 15; V: TRBV6-5; D: TRBD2; J: TRBJ2-7; size: -
DNA: TGTGCCAGCAGCTACGACAGCAGCTATGGCTACACCTTC; CDR3: CASSYDSSYGYTF; length: 13; V: TRBV7-3; D: -; J: TRBJ1-2; size: -
DNA: TGTGCCAGCAGTGGGCAGGGGAGCAATCAGCCCCAGCATTTT; CDR3: CASSGQGSNQPQHF; length: 14; V: TRBV2; D: -; J: TRBJ1-5; size: few
DNA: TGCGCCAGCAGCCAATTGGGCGTAACCTACGAGCAGTACTTC; CDR3: CASSQLGVTYEQYF; length: 14; V: TRBV4-1; D: -; J: TRBJ2-7; size: -
DNA: TGTGCCAGCAGTCTACTCGGACAGTTCACCGGGGAGCTGTTTTTT; CDR3: CASSLLGQFTGELFF; length: 15; V: TRBV9; D: -; J: TRBJ2-2; size: -
DNA: TGTGCCAGCAGCGGAATGATAGGCTCTGGAAACACCATATATTTT; CDR3: CASSGMIGSGNTIYF; length: 15; V: TRBV9; D: -; J: TRBJ1-3; size: -
DNA: TGTGCCAGCAGCTGGGGCACAGGGGGAGGCACTGAAGCTTTCTTT; CDR3: CASSWGTGGGTEAFF; length: 15; V: TRBV5-6; D: TRBD1; J: TRBJ1-1; size: -
DNA: TGTGCCAGTAGTATTTCCACTAGCAGTACGACCGGGGAGCTGTTTTTT; CDR3: CASSISTSSTTGELFF; length: 16; V: TRBV19; D: -; J: TRBJ2-2; size: -
DNA: TGCGCCAGCAGCCAAGCCCTGGACAGGGGGGCCGGGGAGCTGTTTTTT; CDR3: CASSQALDRGAGELFF; length: 16; V: TRBV4-1; D: TRBD1; J: TRBJ2-2; size: -
DNA: TGTGCCAGCGGGGGACAGGGGTCTGGCTACACCTTC; CDR3: CASGGQGSGYTF; length: 12; V: TRBV21-1; D: -; J: TRBJ1-2; size: -
DNA: TGTGCCAGCGGACTCGGGGGAGTCGGTCAGCCCCAGCATTTT; CDR3: CASGLGGVGQPQHF; length: 14; V: TRBV6-6; D: -; J: TRBJ1-5; size: -
DNA: TGCACCACCCGGGGGCCTGAAGCTTTCTTT; CDR3: CTTRGPEAFF; length: 10; V: TRBV1; D: -; J: TRBJ1-1; size: -
DNA: TGTGCCAGCAGCCGCCGGACGGGGAGCTCCTACGAGCAGTACTTC; CDR3: CASSRRTGSSYEQYF; length: 15; V: TRBV7-2; D: -; J: TRBJ2-7; size: -
DNA: TGTGCCAGCAGCTTAGGGGCCGGTAGAAGCACAGATACGCAGTATTTT; CDR3: CASSLGAGRSTDTQYF; length: 16; V: TRBV7-3; D: -; J: TRBJ2-3; size: -
DNA: TGTGCTAGTGGACCCCTACGGGGGGGAGATACGCAGTATTTT; CDR3: CASGPLRGGDTQYF; length: 14; V: TRBV12-5; D: TRBD2; J: TRBJ2-3; size: -
DNA: TGCAGCGTTGGGCTGCCGACAGGTGGGCTCACAGATACGCAGTATTTT; CDR3: CSVGLPTGGLTDTQYF; length: 16; V: TRBV29-1; D: -; J: TRBJ2-3; size: -
DNA: TGTGCCAGCAGTTACCGGGACAGGAACTACGAGCAGTACTTC; CDR3: CASSYRDRNYEQYF; length: 14; V: TRBV6-5; D: TRBD1; J: TRBJ2-7; size: -
DNA: TGTGCCACAGGACAGGGAGACTACGAGCAGTACTTC; CDR3: CATGQGDYEQYF; length: 12; V: TRBV19; D: TRBD1; J: TRBJ2-7; size: -